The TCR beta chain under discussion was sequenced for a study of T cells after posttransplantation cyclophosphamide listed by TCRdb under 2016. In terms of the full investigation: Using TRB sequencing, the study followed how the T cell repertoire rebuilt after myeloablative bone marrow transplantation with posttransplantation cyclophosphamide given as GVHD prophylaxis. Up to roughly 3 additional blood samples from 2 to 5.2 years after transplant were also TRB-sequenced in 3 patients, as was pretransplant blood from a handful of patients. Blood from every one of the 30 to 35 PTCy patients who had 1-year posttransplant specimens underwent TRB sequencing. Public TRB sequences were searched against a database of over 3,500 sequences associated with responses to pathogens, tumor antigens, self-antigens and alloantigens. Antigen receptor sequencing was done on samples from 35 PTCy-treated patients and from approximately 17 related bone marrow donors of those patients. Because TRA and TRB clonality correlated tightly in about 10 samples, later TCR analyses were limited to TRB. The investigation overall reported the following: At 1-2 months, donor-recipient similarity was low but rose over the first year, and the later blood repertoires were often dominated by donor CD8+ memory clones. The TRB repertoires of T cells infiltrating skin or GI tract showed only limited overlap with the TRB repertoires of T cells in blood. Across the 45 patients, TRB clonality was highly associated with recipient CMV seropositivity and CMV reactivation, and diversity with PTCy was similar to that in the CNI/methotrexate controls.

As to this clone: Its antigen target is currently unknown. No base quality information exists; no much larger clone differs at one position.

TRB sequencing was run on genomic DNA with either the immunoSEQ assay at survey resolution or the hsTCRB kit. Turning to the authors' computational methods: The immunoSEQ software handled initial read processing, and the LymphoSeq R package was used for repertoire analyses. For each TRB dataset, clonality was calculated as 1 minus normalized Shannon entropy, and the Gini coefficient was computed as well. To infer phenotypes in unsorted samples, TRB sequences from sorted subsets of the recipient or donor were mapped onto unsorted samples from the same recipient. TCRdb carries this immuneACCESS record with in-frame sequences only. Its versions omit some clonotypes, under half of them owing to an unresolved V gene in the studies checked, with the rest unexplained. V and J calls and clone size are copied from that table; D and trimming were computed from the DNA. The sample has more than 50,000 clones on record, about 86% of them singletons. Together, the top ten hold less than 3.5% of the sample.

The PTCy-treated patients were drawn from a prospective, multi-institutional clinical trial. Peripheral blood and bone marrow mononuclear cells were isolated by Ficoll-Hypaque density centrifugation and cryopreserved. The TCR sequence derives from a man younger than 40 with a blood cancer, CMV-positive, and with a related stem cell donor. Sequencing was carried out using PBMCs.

The encoded CDR3 is CASSLGYQSTDTQYF. In nucleotide form, the sequence is TGCGCCAGCAGCTTGGGGTATCAGAGCACAGATACGCAGTATTTT. Recombination linked TRBV5-1 to TRBJ2-3; the D gene lacks a confident call. The cysteine opens and the phenylalanine closes a CDR3 of 15 amino acids. The read is trimmed to its CDR3 DNA, 45 bases read in frame from base 1. Reading the germline V gene gives CDR1 SGHRS and CDR2 YFSETQ. The V and J ends are trimmed by 0 bases and 0 bases, leaving 8 bases between them.